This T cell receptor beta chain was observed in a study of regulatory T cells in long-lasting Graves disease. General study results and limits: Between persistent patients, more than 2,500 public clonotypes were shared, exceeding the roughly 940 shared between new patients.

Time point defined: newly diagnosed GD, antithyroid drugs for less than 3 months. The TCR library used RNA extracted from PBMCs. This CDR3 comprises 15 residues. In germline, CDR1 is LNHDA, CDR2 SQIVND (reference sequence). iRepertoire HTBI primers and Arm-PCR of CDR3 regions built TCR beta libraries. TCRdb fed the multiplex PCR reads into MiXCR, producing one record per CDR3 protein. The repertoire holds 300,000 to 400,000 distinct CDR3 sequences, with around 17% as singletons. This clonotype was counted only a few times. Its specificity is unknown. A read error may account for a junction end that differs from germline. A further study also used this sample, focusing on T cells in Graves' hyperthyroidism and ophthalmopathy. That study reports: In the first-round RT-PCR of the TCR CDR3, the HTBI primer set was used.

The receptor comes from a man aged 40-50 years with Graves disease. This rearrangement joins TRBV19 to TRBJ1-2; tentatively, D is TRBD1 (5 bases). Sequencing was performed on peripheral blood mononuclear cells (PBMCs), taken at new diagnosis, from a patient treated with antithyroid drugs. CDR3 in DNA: TGTGCCAGTAGAATCGGGACGGGCGGCCTCTATGGCTGCACCTTC. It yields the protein CASRIGTGGLYGCTF.